The 22 T cell receptor beta chains below all came from one sample that was sequenced in a study of blood T cell repertoires in COVID-19. Data came from immunoSEQ multiplex PCR; TCRdb stores just in-frame clones and leaves some out. The sample has 150,000 to 200,000 clones, approximately 82% seen once. Sequenced sample: PBMCs or T cells enriched from blood (not recorded which). These receptors were obtained from a man aged 45-65 years who had recovered from COVID-19.

This clone occurred once. The chain is built from TRBV2 and TRBJ2-2; D unresolved. There are 12 residues in the CDR3. Trimming removed 7 bases at V and 3 bases at J, with 6 bases between. Per germline, CDR1 SNHLY and CDR2 FYNNEI. The CDR3 reads CASTADTGELFF. The CDR3 DNA reads as TGTGCCAGCACTGCGGACACCGGGGAGCTGTTTTTT.

This chain connects TRBV7-9 to TRBJ1-4, with D perhaps TRBD1 (6 bases). The ends were cut back, 1 base at V and 5 bases at J, with 8 bases in the middle. Looked up from germline, CDR1 is SEHNR and CDR2 is FQNEAQ (reference sequence). This CDR3 spans 14 amino acids. CDR3: CASSLVQGNEKLFF. In nucleotides, the CDR3 is TGTGCCAGCAGCTTAGTCCAGGGGAATGAAAAACTGTTTTTT.

This clone was counted a few times. The rearrangement joins TRBV7-9 to TRBJ1-2, with 9 bases matching TRBD1. V gave up 4 bases and J gave up 3 bases; unmatched junction bases: 9. Germline V gene data show CDR1 as SEHNR and CDR2 as FQNEAQ (reference sequence). CDR3 size: 16 residues. The CDR3 DNA sequence: TGTGCCAGCAGCTCAACCCGGACAGGGGAACACTATGGCTACACCTTC. As protein: CASSSTRTGEHYGYTF.

This clone was seen once. This rearrangement joins TRBV5-6 to TRBJ2-1; D not certain. The CDR3 runs 11 residues. CDR1 is SGHDT and CDR2 is YYEEEE in the germline V gene. Between the trimmed V and J ends, which lost 2 bases and 5 bases, there was a span of 2 bases. DNA of the CDR3: TGTGCCAGCAGCTTTAACAATGAGCAGTTCTTC. Its protein is CASSFNNEQFF.

Remarks on this clone: This CDR3 is also generated by other DNA sequences in the sample. The V and J genes are TRBV11-2 and TRBJ1-3, with D possibly TRBD1 on 5 matching bases. The germline V gene has CDR1 SGHAT and CDR2 FQNNGV. The CDR3 sequence is 15 residues long. The V gene lost 1 base and the J gene lost 3 bases, with 10 bases spanning the gap. CDR3 amino acids: CASSLGQGGGNTIYF. As DNA, the CDR3 is TGTGCCAGCAGCTTAGGCCAGGGAGGTGGAAACACCATATATTTT. Looking up the rest from reference TRBV11-2 and TRBJ1-3 gives the full variable domain: EAGVAQSPRYKIIEKRQSVAFWCNPISGHATLYWYQQILGQGPKLLIQFQNNGVVDDSQLPKDRFSAERLKGVDSTLKIQPAKLEDSAVYLCASSLGQGGGNTIYFGEGSWLTVV.

J is TRBJ2-1 and V is TRBV9; TRBD1 agrees at 9 bases. V dropped 0 bases and J dropped 6; count of bases not matched to a gene: 4. CDR3 length: 15 amino acids. The germline CDR1 and CDR2 sequences are SGDLS and YYNGEE. The CDR3 DNA sequence: TGTGCCAGCAGCGTAGTAGGACAGGGGTTCAATGAGCAGTTCTTC. It is translated as CASSVVGQGFNEQFF.

The chain employs TRBV19 and TRBJ1-2, with D perhaps matching TRBD1 (6 bases). Trimming removed 9 bases at V and 1 base at J, with 18 bases between. Germline CDR1 and CDR2: LNHDA and SQIVND (reference sequence). The length of the CDR3 is 15 residues. CDR3 in DNA: TGTGCCAGCGGAGCGCGGGGGACAAGTAACTATGGCTACACCTTC. It is translated as CASGARGTSNYGYTF.

This chain joins TRBV5-1 and TRBJ2-5, with D perhaps TRBD2 (5 bases). Between the trimmed V and J ends, which lost 5 bases and 1 base, there was a span of 9 bases. CDR3 length: 13 residues. Germline CDR1 and CDR2: SGHRS and YFSETQ. This CDR3 reads CASSLATQETQYF. The CDR3 DNA follows: TGCGCCAGCAGTCTAGCTACCCAAGAGACCCAGTACTTC.

This sequence joins TRBV5-1 and TRBJ1-5, with D hard to call. The V end was cut by 2 bases, the J end by 2 bases, with 5 bases between. This CDR3 is 13 amino acids long. Germline V gene lookup returns CDR1 SGHRS and CDR2 YFSETQ. The CDR3 sequence: CASSFTGNQPQHF. The CDR3 bases are TGCGCCAGCAGCTTTACGGGCAATCAGCCCCAGCATTTT.

To note about this clone: The junction shows a germline mismatch at one end, possibly a read error. The sample holds other DNA sequences that translate to the same CDR3. The chain has TRBV7-9 and TRBJ2-2; a possible D gene is TRBD2 (5 bases). Germline-derived CDR1 and CDR2 are SEHNR and FQNEAQ (reference sequence). This CDR3 is 11 amino acids long. CDR3 DNA: TGTGCCAGCAGCTTATCCGGGGAGCTATTTTTT. Residues: CASSLSGELFF.

The chain combines TRBV19 with TRBJ1-5; 7 nucleotides match TRBD1. The CDR3 is 15 residues long. CDR1 is LNHDA and CDR2 is SQIVND in the germline V gene (reference sequence). J gave up 2 bases and V 2 bases, and 3 bases lay outside the gene matches. In DNA form, the CDR3 reads TGTGCCAGTAGTATAAACAGGGGAGGCAATCAGCCCCAGCATTTT. Translating it yields CASSINRGGNQPQHF.

V gene TRBV28 combines with J gene TRBJ2-5, with a possible D match to TRBD2 (6 bases). The CDR3 loop spans 13 amino acids. Trimming took 6 bases from V and 5 from J, leaving 13 bases between them. In germline, CDR1 is MDHEN, CDR2 SYDVKM. The CDR3 sequence: CASSTGTRETQYF. Here the CDR3 DNA reads TGTGCCAGCAGCACCGGGACTCGGGAGACCCAGTACTTC.

This clone came up a few times. The rearrangement links TRBV28 to TRBJ1-1; 8 nucleotides align to TRBD1. The CDR3 is made up of 12 amino acids. Germline CDR1 is MDHEN and CDR2 is SYDVKM. V lost 5 bases to trimming and J lost 8 bases; unmatched junction nucleotides: 4. This CDR3 is CASSQGAREAFF. The CDR3 DNA is TGTGCCAGCAGTCAGGGGGCGAGGGAAGCTTTCTTT.

The chain is built from TRBV5-1 and TRBJ1-2; no clear D. Germline CDR1 reads SGHRS; CDR2 reads YFSETQ. The CDR3 sequence is 15 residues long. The V end lost 4 bases, the J end lost 3 bases, and 16 bases lay between the germline ends. CDR3 sequence: CASSPTGSYDYGYTF. The CDR3 DNA sequence: TGCGCCAGCAGCCCGACGGGGTCGTATGACTATGGCTACACCTTC.

The chain employs TRBV11-2 and TRBJ2-2; 8 positions match TRBD1. V trimming: 1 base; J trimming: 3 bases; junction bases outside the gene matches: 7. From germline, CDR1 is SGHAT and CDR2 FQNNGV. The CDR3 is made up of 17 amino acids. The CDR3 DNA is TGTGCCAGCAGCTTAGGATCGGGACAGGATTACACCGGGGAGCTGTTTTTT. This encodes CASSLGSGQDYTGELFF.

This chain joins TRBV28 and TRBJ2-1; 8 bases align to TRBD2. CDR1 is MDHEN, CDR2 SYDVKM, per germline. The CDR3 consists of 14 residues. The junction had 4 bases not matched to a gene; V was cut back by 5 bases and J by 4 bases. For the CDR3, the DNA is TGTGCCAGCAGTATTAGCGGGGAATACAATGAGCAGTTCTTC. It yields the protein CASSISGEYNEQFF. The variable domain in full, completed from reference TRBV28 and TRBJ2-1, reads DVKVTQSSRYLVKRTGEKVFLECVQDMDHENMFWYRQDPGLGLRLIYFSYDVKMKEKGDIPEGYSVSREKKERFSLILESASTNQTSMYLCASSISGEYNEQFFGPGTRLTVL.

This chain uses TRBV7-4 with TRBJ2-1, with 7 positions matching TRBD1. CDR3 length: 16 residues. CDR1 and CDR2 from the germline V gene are SGHVT and SQSDAQ. Unmatched junction bases numbered 16, after V lost 7 bases and J lost 7 bases. The CDR3 DNA follows: TGTGCCAGCAACCCCAAGGGGGCAGGGCTTAAGAATGAGCAGTTCTTC. Protein sequence: CASNPKGAGLKNEQFF.

This chain connects TRBV2 to TRBJ1-5; D is ambiguous. Per the germline V gene, CDR1 is SNHLY and CDR2 is FYNNEI. The V end lost 5 bases, the J end lost 7 bases, and 9 bases lay between the germline ends. The CDR3 contains 12 residues. CDR3 protein: CASSPDIQPQHF. CDR3 coding DNA: TGTGCCAGCAGTCCCGACATCCAGCCCCAGCATTTT. Together with reference TRBV2 and TRBJ1-5, the CDR3 gives the full variable domain: EPEVTQTPSHQVTQMGQEVILRCVPISNHLYFYWYRQILGQKVEFLVSFYNNEISEKSEIFDDQFSVERPDGSNFTLKIRSTKLEDSAMYFCASSPDIQPQHFGDGTRLSIL.

V and J are TRBV9 and TRBJ2-3, with a possible D match to TRBD2 (6 bases). V was cut by 4 bases and J by 2 bases, with 20 bases left in between. The CDR3 has 17 residues. The germline V gene has CDR1 SGDLS and CDR2 YYNGEE. The CDR3 loop reads CASSPRGVGGATDTQYF. The CDR3 DNA reads as TGTGCCAGCAGCCCCCGAGGGGTTGGAGGGGCCACAGATACGCAGTATTTT.

The genes are TRBV12-3 or TRBV12-4 and TRBJ1-1, with a weak D call TRBD1 (6 bases). The CDR3 loop spans 12 amino acids. Between the trimmed V and J ends, which lost 6 bases and 8 bases, there was a span of 13 bases. For the CDR3, the DNA is TGTGCCAGCAGACGTTCCGGGACAGAAGCTTTCTTT. It encodes CASRRSGTEAFF.

The rearrangement joins TRBV6-5 to TRBJ1-1; D call uncertain. The germline V gene has CDR1 MNHEY and CDR2 SVGAGI. The ends were cut back, 10 bases at V and 0 bases at J, with 15 bases in the middle. CDR3 length: 14 amino acids. Written as DNA, the CDR3 is TGTGCCACCCTCATTAGAGCCCTGAACACTGAAGCTTTCTTT. This sequence encodes CATLIRALNTEAFF.

The V and J genes are TRBV19 and TRBJ1-6; the D is unclear. V lost 6 bases to trimming and J lost 0 bases, with 6 bases between them. This CDR3 has 14 residues. CDR1 is LNHDA, CDR2 SQIVND, per germline (reference sequence). The CDR3 DNA follows: TGTGCCAGTAGCACAGTCTCCTATAATTCACCCCTCCACTTT. Translation gives CASSTVSYNSPLHF.